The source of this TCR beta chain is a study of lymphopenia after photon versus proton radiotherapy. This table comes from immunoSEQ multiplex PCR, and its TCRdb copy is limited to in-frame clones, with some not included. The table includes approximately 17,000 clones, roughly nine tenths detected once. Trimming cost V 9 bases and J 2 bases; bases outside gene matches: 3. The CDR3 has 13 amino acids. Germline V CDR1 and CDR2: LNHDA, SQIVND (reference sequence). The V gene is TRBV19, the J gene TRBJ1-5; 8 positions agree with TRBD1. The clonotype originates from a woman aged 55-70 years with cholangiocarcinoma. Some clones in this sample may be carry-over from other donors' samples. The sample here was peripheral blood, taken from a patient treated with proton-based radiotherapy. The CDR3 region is CASGTGGNQPQHF. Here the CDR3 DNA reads TGTGCCAGCGGGACAGGAGGCAATCAGCCCCAGCATTTT. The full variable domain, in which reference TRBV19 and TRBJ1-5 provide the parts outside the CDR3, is DGGITQSPKYLFRKEGQNVTLSCEQNLNHDAMYWYRQDPGQGLRLIYYSQIVNDFQKGDIAEGYSVSREKKESFPLTVTSAQKNPTAFYLCASGTGGNQPQHFGDGTRLSIL.